Presented here are 8 T cell receptor beta chains from one specimen sequenced in a study of regulatory T cells in long-lasting Graves disease (dated by TCRdb to the early 2020s). Library preparation used multiplex PCR. The sequencer listed for this sample is Illumina HiSeq 4000. TCR beta libraries were built with iRepertoire HTBI primers and Arm-PCR amplification of CDR3 regions. TCRdb reprocessing: public reads trimmed at Q25 with fastp, clones called with MiXCR, in-frame beta chains kept. Under each unique CDR3 protein, matching rows form one entry showing the most common genes and DNA. The table for this sample lists some 410,000 distinct CDR3 sequences; over 15% of them were counted only once. The ten biggest clones cover around 10% of the sample. The sample's time point label is to be understood as: newly diagnosed GD, antithyroid drugs for less than 3 months. For both TCR sequencing and RNA sequencing, RNA was extracted from PBMCs in TRIzol.

These sequences were also reported in another study, on T cells in Graves' hyperthyroidism and ophthalmopathy.

Sequenced material: peripheral blood mononuclear cells (PBMCs), taken at new diagnosis, from a patient treated with antithyroid drugs. These receptors were taken from a woman aged 25 to 39 with Graves disease. Donor details come from another sample of the same person, matched by shared clones.

V is TRBV12-3 or TRBV12-4 and J is TRBJ2-3; D remains ambiguous. The CDR3 covers 15 residues. Deletions cut 6 bases from V and 3 bases from J, with 16 bases between. In DNA form, the CDR3 reads TGTGCCAGCAGCCCCCCCCTGGTCCAAACAGATACGCAGTATTTT. This sequence encodes CASSPPLVQTDTQYF.

Regarding this clonotype: Given a much more abundant clone one base away, this may be a read error. V usage is TRBV6-1 and J usage is TRBJ1-1; D is uncertain. V was cut by 6 bases and J by 1 base, with 6 bases left in between. CDR3 length: 12 residues. The germline CDR1 and CDR2 sequences are MNHNS and SASEGT. In DNA form, the CDR3 reads TGTGCCAGCAGACCCCAGAACACTGAAGCTTTCTTT. Amino acid sequence: CASRPQNTEAFF.

Regarding this clonotype: A much bigger clone sits one base away, suggesting this may be a read error. This sequence joins TRBV10-3 and TRBJ2-1; D unclear. Germline V gene data show CDR1 as ENHRY and CDR2 as SYGVKD. The CDR3 loop spans 16 amino acids. The germline V and J ends were trimmed by 4 bases and 3 bases, with 16 bases remaining between them. CDR3 DNA sequence: TGTGCCATCAGTGGTTGGCGTAAGAGCTACTACAATGAGCAGTTCTTC. Protein: CAISGWRKSYYNEQFF.

This rearrangement joins TRBV20-1 to TRBJ2-7; TRBD1 aligns across 7 bases. The trim removed 5 bases at V and 2 bases at J, leaving 12 bases unmatched. Per the germline V gene, CDR1 is DFQATT and CDR2 is SNEGSKA (reference sequence). The CDR3 has 15 amino acids. In DNA form, the CDR3 reads TGCAGTGCTCCCCGGCCGGGACAGATAACCTACGAGCAGTACTTC. This sequence encodes CSAPRPGQITYEQYF.

There are many counts of this clonotype. The rearrangement uses TRBV12-5 and TRBJ2-7; tentative D call: TRBD1 (6 bases). Germline values: CDR1 LGHNT, CDR2 FRNRAP. The CDR3 has 14 amino acids. V shed 6 bases and J shed 0 bases, with 12 bases lying between them. The CDR3: CASGSRGSSYEQYF. DNA of the CDR3: TGTGCTAGTGGCAGCAGGGGAAGCTCCTACGAGCAGTACTTC.

This clonotype was detected ten times or more. This chain's CDR3 is CASSSGGGHSALHF. The CDR3, as DNA: TGTGCCAGCAGCTCGGGGGGGGGGCATTCGGCCCTCCACTTT. This chain connects TRBV7-8 to TRBJ1-6; D is possibly TRBD1 (6 bases). The CDR3 totals 14 residues. V dropped 4 bases and J dropped 14 bases, with 18 bases sitting between them. CDR1 and CDR2 from the germline V gene are SGHVS and FQNEAQ.

This clonotype showed up just once. A read error may explain this, as a much larger clone is one base away. The chain carries TRBV7-9 and TRBJ1-2; 7 nucleotides match TRBD1. This CDR3 has 14 amino acids. Germline V CDR1 and CDR2: SEHNR, FQNEAQ (reference sequence). V was pared by 7 bases and J by 4 bases, with 9 bases of the junction left unmatched. The CDR3 reads CASTSLDRLYGYTF. CDR3 coding DNA: TGTGCCAGCACTTCTTTGGACAGGCTCTATGGCTACACCTTC.

In its sample, this clonotype was seen many times. The V and J genes are TRBV7-2 and TRBJ2-2; D perhaps matches TRBD1 (6 bases). Trimming took 5 bases from V and 3 from J, leaving 13 bases between them. This CDR3 comprises 15 residues. CDR1 and CDR2 from the germline V gene are SGHTA and FQGNSA. In nucleotides, the CDR3 is TGTGCCAGCAGCCCATACAGGGCTGACACCGGGGAGCTGTTTTTT. It specifies CASSPYRADTGELFF.